This T cell receptor (beta chain) was profiled in a study of control samples from healthy donors and cancer patients. The V gene lost 7 bases and the J gene lost 5 bases, with 12 bases spanning the gap. The CDR3 runs to 13 residues. Germline V gene data show CDR1 as ENHRY and CDR2 as SYGVKD. Using immunoSEQ multiplex PCR, the repertoire was profiled, and TCRdb retains in-frame clones only, with some absent. Of approximately 140,000 clones listed, around 94% are singletons. This TCR derives from a man aged 40-55 years in good health. J is TRBJ1-5 and V is TRBV10-3, with D uncertain. Sample: blood. The CDR3 reads CAITQFKDQPQHF. Here the CDR3 DNA reads TGTGCCATCACTCAGTTTAAGGATCAGCCCCAGCATTTT.